These 12 T cell receptor beta chains were all obtained from the same sample, sequenced in a study of blood T cell repertoires in COVID-19 (dated by TCRdb to 2019 to 2021). The protocol used for the library was the immunoSEQ multiplex PCR assay. This is the immuneACCESS table as TCRdb keeps it, with only in-frame sequences that have V and J called. A part of the clones is gone; compared with another copy, unresolved V genes explain less than half, and the rest is unexplained. The sample table lists over 250,000 clones, 80% to 95% of them with a count of one. The ten largest clonotypes hold 0.9% to 1.2% of the sample. The sample was PBMCs or T cells enriched from blood (not recorded which). Source of these receptors: a woman aged 25-40 years who had recovered from COVID-19.

The chain links TRBV13 to TRBJ1-4; 9 nucleotides agree with TRBD1. Germline V gives CDR1 PRHDT, CDR2 FYEKMQ (reference sequence). The trim removed 4 bases at V and 5 bases at J, leaving 5 bases unmatched. The CDR3 runs to 15 residues. The CDR3 DNA sequence: TGTGCCAGCAGCTCTTCCGGGACAGGGAATGAAAAACTGTTTTTT. Translated, it gives CASSSSGTGNEKLFF.

The chain uses TRBV15 and TRBJ1-5; D ambiguous. The CDR3 covers 16 residues. CDR1 is LNHNV and CDR2 is YYDKDF in the germline V gene (reference sequence). V lost 0 bases to trimming and J lost 4 bases, with 13 bases between them. The CDR3 sequence: CATSRDTRGRNQPQHF. The CDR3 coding sequence is TGTGCCACCAGCAGAGATACTCGGGGAAGAAATCAGCCCCAGCATTTT.

The chain couples TRBV11-2 to TRBJ2-1; 9 bases agree with TRBD1. The CDR3 is 17 residues long. The V and J ends lost 3 bases and 7 bases, in that order; junction bases with no gene match: 13. Germline loops: CDR1 SGHAT, CDR2 FQNNGV. CDR3 coding DNA: TGTGCCAGCAGCTTGGGACCTGGACAGGGGCCGCAGAATGAGCAGTTCTTC. This gives the protein CASSLGPGQGPQNEQFF.

This sequence joins TRBV27 and TRBJ2-7; 9 bases map to TRBD2. V gave up 2 bases and J gave up 6 bases; unmatched junction bases: 8. Germline loops: CDR1 MNHEY, CDR2 SMNVEV (reference sequence). This CDR3 region has 15 residues. CDR3 sequence: CASSLGLAGEFEQYF. The CDR3 coding sequence is TGTGCCAGCAGTTTAGGATTAGCGGGAGAGTTCGAGCAGTACTTC.

The chain couples TRBV27 to TRBJ2-1, with 9 bases matching TRBD2. V gave up 5 bases and J gave up 7 bases; unmatched junction bases: 15. There are 17 residues in the CDR3. Germline CDR1 reads MNHEY; CDR2 reads SMNVEV (reference sequence). This chain's CDR3 is CASSPYRTSERPNEQFF. The CDR3 DNA is TGTGCCAGCAGTCCCTATCGGACTAGCGAACGTCCGAATGAGCAGTTCTTC.

This sequence joins TRBV21-1 and TRBJ2-1; the table's D call of TRBD2 was not tested on the DNA. TRBV21-1 counts as a pseudogene. This CDR3 is 16 amino acids long. The CDR3 reads CASIISGRASYNEQFF. The CDR3 coding sequence is TGTGCCAGCATCATTAGCGGGAGGGCCTCCTACAATGAGCAGTTCTTC.

This clone was seen a single time. J is TRBJ2-1 and V is TRBV7-2; 9 bases align to TRBD2. The junction had 11 bases not matched to a gene; V was cut back by 6 bases and J by 2 bases. Germline values: CDR1 SGHTA, CDR2 FQGNSA. The CDR3 has 17 amino acids. The CDR3 region is CASSPRGSGGTYNEQFF. DNA for the CDR3: TGTGCCAGCAGTCCTCGGGGTAGCGGGGGCACCTACAATGAGCAGTTCTTC.

The chain joins TRBV11-1 to TRBJ2-3; tentatively, D is TRBD1 (5 bases). The CDR3 extends over 16 amino acids. Germline loops: CDR1 SGHAT, CDR2 FQDESV (reference sequence). Trimming removed 4 bases from V and 0 bases from J, with 14 bases in between. CDR3 sequence reads: CASSYIRDTSTDTQYF. In nucleotides, the CDR3 is TGTGCCAGCAGCTATATCAGGGATACTAGCACAGATACGCAGTATTTT.

This chain uses TRBV21-1 with TRBJ2-7; the table's TRBD1 call for D was not verified on the DNA. TRBV21-1 is a documented pseudogene. The CDR3 spans 16 residues. This CDR3 is CASSARGQGRNYEQYF. The CDR3 nucleotides read TGTGCCAGCAGCGCCAGAGGACAGGGCCGAAACTACGAGCAGTACTTC.

The CDR3 reads CASSPSGQGYNEQFF. In DNA form, the CDR3 reads TGTGCCAGCAGTCCGTCGGGACAGGGGTACAATGAGCAGTTCTTC. The chain has TRBV28 and TRBJ2-1; 10 positions agree with TRBD1. The CDR3 has 15 amino acids. The germline gives CDR1 MDHEN, CDR2 SYDVKM. V shed 5 bases, J shed 4 bases, and the junction held 5 bases outside the gene matches.

The chain carries TRBV4-3 and TRBJ2-1; weak D call: TRBD2 (6 bases). Trimming removed 0 bases at V and 2 bases at J, with 14 bases between. The CDR3 runs to 17 residues. CDR1 is LGHNA, CDR2 YSLEER, per germline. CDR3 DNA: TGCGCCAGCAGCCAAGATGCGGGGCTGGGGGCCTACAATGAGCAGTTCTTC. This translates into CASSQDAGLGAYNEQFF.

V is TRBV19 and J is TRBJ1-5, with D perhaps matching TRBD1 (6 bases). The germline V gene encodes CDR1 LNHDA and CDR2 SQIVND (reference sequence). V was clipped by 10 bases and J by 5 bases, with 18 bases between them. The CDR3 loop spans 14 amino acids. CDR3 sequence reads: CATPDSNTYQPQHF. CDR3 sequence (DNA): TGTGCCACCCCGGACAGCAATACTTATCAGCCCCAGCATTTT.